The 21 T cell receptor beta chains listed next were all sequenced from one sample in a study of T cell responses to AZD1222 COVID-19 vaccine. The data were produced by immunoSEQ multiplex PCR, yet TCRdb's version contains in-frame clones alone and is incomplete. The table records more than 95,000 clones, approximately 90% of them present only once. Specimen: peripheral blood, collected on day 0 of AZD1222 vaccination. Receptors were obtained from an adult in good health.

The chain has TRBV7-2 and TRBJ2-2; D possibly uses TRBD1 or TRBD2 (5 bases each). V gave up 1 base and J gave up 13 bases, with 10 bases separating them. CDR3 length: 12 amino acids. CDR1 and CDR2 (germline): SGHTA, FQGNSA. CDR3 sequence: CASSLVGGGLFF. CDR3 nucleotide sequence: TGTGCCAGCAGCTTAGTTGGGGGTGGGCTGTTTTTT.

The CDR3 DNA is TGTGCCAGCAGTTTAGGGCTAGCGGGGGGCTCGAACACCGGGGAGCTGTTTTTT. This codes for CASSLGLAGGSNTGELFF. The chain is built from TRBV28 and TRBJ2-2; 11 nucleotides match TRBD2. The J segment lost 0 bases and the V segment lost 2 bases, leaving 5 bases of the junction unmatched. Germline values: CDR1 MDHEN, CDR2 SYDVKM. CDR3 size: 18 residues.

There are a few counts of this clone. The chain uses TRBV6-5 and TRBJ1-2, with D possibly TRBD1 on 5 matching bases. V lost 7 bases and J lost 3, with 9 bases in between. Germline V gene lookup returns CDR1 MNHEY and CDR2 SVGAGI. CDR3 length equals 12 residues. The CDR3 loop reads CASTGGDYGYTF. The CDR3, as DNA: TGTGCCAGCACGGGGGGGGACTATGGCTACACCTTC.

The V gene is TRBV2, the J gene TRBJ1-1; tentatively, D is TRBD1 (6 bases). V dropped 6 bases and J dropped 6 bases, with 17 bases sitting between them. The CDR3 has 14 amino acids. Per the germline V gene, CDR1 is SNHLY and CDR2 is FYNNEI. Here the CDR3 DNA reads TGTGCCAGCAGAGGAACAGGGTATCCCCCTGAAGCTTTCTTT. This codes for CASRGTGYPPEAFF.

The CDR3 reads CASSYSGGKGETQYF. CDR3 sequence (DNA): TGTGCCAGCAGTTACTCTGGGGGGAAGGGAGAGACCCAGTACTTC. The V and J genes are TRBV6-5 and TRBJ2-5, with D perhaps matching TRBD2 (6 bases). The V end was cut by 0 bases, the J end by 4 bases, with 12 bases between. Germline CDR1 and CDR2: MNHEY and SVGAGI. The CDR3 length is 15 residues.

The J gene is TRBJ1-2, the V gene TRBV10-3, with D possibly matching TRBD1 (6 bases). This CDR3 has 13 residues. The V and J ends lost 10 bases and 0 bases respectively, with 12 bases between them. Germline V gene data show CDR1 as ENHRY and CDR2 as SYGVKD. The CDR3 spells CATLGAANYGYTF. The CDR3 DNA reads as TGTGCCACCCTGGGGGCAGCTAACTATGGCTACACCTTC.

This rearrangement joins TRBV10-3 to TRBJ2-3; D is tentatively TRBD1 or TRBD2 (5 bases each). CDR3 length equals 16 residues. Looked up from germline, CDR1 is ENHRY and CDR2 is SYGVKD. V lost 5 bases and J lost 1, with 16 bases in between. The CDR3 nucleotides are TGTGCCATCAGTCCCTTTCGAGGGACGGGCACAGATACGCAGTATTTT. It encodes CAISPFRGTGTDTQYF.

The rearrangement links TRBV19 to TRBJ2-1; TRBD2 matches 13 bases. V gave up 4 bases and J gave up 2 bases; unmatched junction bases: 5. In germline, CDR1 is LNHDA, CDR2 SQIVND (reference sequence). The CDR3 runs 17 residues. CDR3: CASSTLTSGRTYNEQFF. CDR3 bases: TGTGCCAGTAGTACGTTGACTAGCGGGAGGACCTACAATGAGCAGTTCTTC.

The chain links TRBV13 to TRBJ1-1; D may be TRBD1 (6 bases). From germline, CDR1 is PRHDT and CDR2 FYEKMQ (reference sequence). This CDR3 has 18 residues. V was shortened by 0 bases and J by 1 base, with 18 bases between the two germline ends. CDR3 in DNA: TGTGCCAGCAGCTTAGGCCGCCGATGGGGGGGGGCGAACACTGAAGCTTTCTTT. It codes for CASSLGRRWGGANTEAFF.

V gene TRBV20-1 combines with J gene TRBJ2-7, with 8 bases identical to TRBD1. Germline-derived CDR1 and CDR2 are DFQATT and SNEGSKA (reference sequence). V lost 3 bases, J lost 4 bases, and 11 bases stayed unmatched. The CDR3 consists of 15 residues. CDR3 region: CSASNRQGTSYEQYF. The CDR3, as DNA: TGCAGTGCTAGTAATCGACAGGGGACTTCTTACGAGCAGTACTTC.

J is TRBJ2-7 and V is TRBV11-3; D is uncertain. V was pared by 5 bases and J by 6 bases, with 11 bases between. The length of the CDR3 is 12 residues. The V gene's germline CDR1 is SGHNT and CDR2 YENEEA. CDR3 bases: TGTGCCAGCAGCCAGGTATGGTTCGAGCAGTACTTC. This codes for CASSQVWFEQYF.

V gene TRBV7-8 combines with J gene TRBJ1-2; maybe TRBD1 (6 bases). CDR1 is SGHVS and CDR2 is FQNEAQ in the germline V gene. Trimming pared 3 bases from V and 8 bases from J, leaving 19 bases between. CDR3 length: 15 amino acids. CDR3 in DNA: TGTGCCAGCAGCTTGGATGGGACAAGGGCGGAGGGCTACACCTTC. Amino acids: CASSLDGTRAEGYTF.

This clone was counted only a few times. V gene TRBV27 combines with J gene TRBJ2-7; 10 bases fit TRBD2. Germline CDR1 MNHEY, CDR2 SMNVEV (reference sequence). The CDR3 has 16 residues. Trimming at V came to 6 bases and at J to 5 bases, leaving 13 bases not matched to a gene. DNA for the CDR3: TGTGCCAGCAGCCCCATTCTAGCGGGAGCTGCAAACGAGCAGTACTTC. Its translation: CASSPILAGAANEQYF.

CDR3 sequence reads: CASSLALGGNTEAFF. CDR3 nucleotides: TGTGCCAGCAGCTTAGCGTTAGGGGGGAACACTGAAGCTTTCTTT. The chain uses TRBV7-8 and TRBJ1-1; D possibly corresponds to TRBD1 (6 bases). V lost 0 bases, J lost 1 base, and 9 bases lay in between. The CDR3 runs to 15 residues. Germline CDR1 reads SGHVS; CDR2 reads FQNEAQ.

V is TRBV7-2 and J is TRBJ1-5; 7 bases agree with TRBD1. This CDR3 has 15 residues. V was clipped by 5 bases and J by 2 bases; unmatched bases: 6. Germline-derived CDR1 and CDR2 are SGHTA and FQGNSA. CDR3 amino acids: CASSESQGRNQPQHF. DNA of the CDR3: TGTGCCAGCAGCGAATCACAGGGGCGCAATCAGCCCCAGCATTTT.

V is TRBV24-1 and J is TRBJ2-3; 11 bases fit TRBD1. This CDR3 has 16 amino acids. V was pared by 3 bases and J by 3 bases, with 4 bases of the junction left unmatched. Germline values: CDR1 KGHDR, CDR2 SFDVKD. The CDR3 region has the DNA TGTGCCACCAGTGATCCTGGACAGGGGGCAACAGATACGCAGTATTTT. This encodes CATSDPGQGATDTQYF.

This chain joins TRBV19 and TRBJ1-1; D unclear. The length of the CDR3 is 12 residues. The germline V gene has CDR1 LNHDA and CDR2 SQIVND (reference sequence). The V and J ends lost 5 bases and 8 bases respectively, with 12 bases between them. This CDR3 is CASSVDFMEAFF. In DNA, the CDR3 is TGTGCCAGTAGTGTCGATTTTATGGAAGCTTTCTTT.

The chain uses TRBV27 and TRBJ2-7; possible D gene TRBD2, 6 bases. The CDR3 runs to 16 residues. CDR1 MNHEY and CDR2 SMNVEV come from the germline V gene (reference sequence). V lost 3 bases, J lost 3 bases, and 18 bases lay in between. CDR3 loop: CASSFASESMIYEQYF. The CDR3 bases are TGTGCCAGCAGTTTTGCTAGCGAGAGTATGATCTACGAGCAGTACTTC.

The V call is TRBV6-5, the J call TRBJ2-7, with 10 bases aligning to TRBD2. CDR1 is MNHEY and CDR2 is SVGAGI in the germline V gene. V trimming: 6 bases; J trimming: 0 bases; junction bases outside the gene matches: 5. The CDR3 runs to 15 residues. The CDR3 loop is CASRGGLAASYEQYF. In DNA, the CDR3 is TGTGCCAGCAGGGGAGGACTAGCGGCCTCCTACGAGCAGTACTTC.

The J gene is TRBJ2-7, the V gene TRBV7-7; D is unclear. The CDR3 consists of 14 residues. V was pared by 1 base and J by 7 bases, with 14 bases between. Germline-derived CDR1 and CDR2 are SSHAT and FNYEAQ (reference sequence). CDR3 sequence: CASSLDPASGEQYF. The CDR3 region has the DNA TGTGCCAGCAGCTTAGACCCAGCGAGTGGGGAGCAGTACTTC.

The rearrangement joins TRBV11-2 to TRBJ2-3; D is undetermined. Trimming left V 0 bases short and J 6 bases short, with 13 bases between. The CDR3 is made up of 15 amino acids. The germline gives CDR1 SGHAT, CDR2 FQNNGV. CDR3 nucleotide sequence: TGTGCCAGCAGCTTAGAGGCCTACGGGTCGGATACGCAGTATTTT. This gives the protein CASSLEAYGSDTQYF.